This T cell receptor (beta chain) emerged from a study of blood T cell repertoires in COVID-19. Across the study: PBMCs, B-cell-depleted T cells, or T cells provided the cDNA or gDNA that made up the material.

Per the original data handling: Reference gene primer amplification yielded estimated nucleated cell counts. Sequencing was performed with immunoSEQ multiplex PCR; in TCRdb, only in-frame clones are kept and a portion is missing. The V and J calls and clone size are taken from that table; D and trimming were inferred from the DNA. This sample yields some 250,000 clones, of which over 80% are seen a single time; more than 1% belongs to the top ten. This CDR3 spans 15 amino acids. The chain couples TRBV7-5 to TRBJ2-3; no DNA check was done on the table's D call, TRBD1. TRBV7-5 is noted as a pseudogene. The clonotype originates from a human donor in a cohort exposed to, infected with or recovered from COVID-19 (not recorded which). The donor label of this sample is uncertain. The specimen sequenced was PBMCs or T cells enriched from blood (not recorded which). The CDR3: CARSFGATHTDTQYF. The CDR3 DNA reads TGTGCCAGAAGCTTTGGGGCAACACACACAGATACGCAGTATTTT.